This T cell receptor (beta chain) was obtained from a study of molecular identifiers for immune sequencing clone quantification. Looking at the study overall: Five portions were made in replicates from RNA of roughly 20,000 or 100,000 naive CD8 cells, and four underwent sequencing. Notes on the study in general: Clones with over 20 RNA copies captured over 99% of effector molecules but under 1% of naive ones. Jurkat TCR RNA from one cell was spiked into approximately 930,000 naive cells, and it was reportedly detectable there.

Trimming shortened V by 4 bases and J by 2 bases, and 19 bases separated the two germline ends. This CDR3 has 16 residues. The germline V gene has CDR1 SQVTM and CDR2 ANQGSEA. About this clonotype itself: What it binds is unknown. A much larger clone sits a single nucleotide away, making a read error possible.

Making the bulk TCR libraries relied on previously described methods and listed TCR primers. TCRdb re-derived calls from the PCR reads in MiXCR, one entry per CDR3 protein. The table has roughly 630,000 distinct CDR3 sequences, roughly 27% seen once. The chain has TRBV29-1 and TRBJ2-3; D perhaps matches TRBD2 (6 bases). The specimen was naive CD8+ T cells from blood, with Jurkat cell RNA spiked in. Subset denoted: FACS-sorted CD8+CD4-CCR7+CD45RA+ naive T cells. This clonotype was obtained from a human donor in good health. Some libraries in this study had Jurkat cell RNA spiked in. The CDR3 DNA reads as TGCAGCGTTGTTGTTTCTAGCGTCTCGAACACAGATACGCAGTATTTT. This encodes CSVVVSSVSNTDTQYF.